This TCR beta chain was recovered during a study of cytomegalovirus exposure and HLA in healthy donors. Libraries were prepared by immunoSEQ multiplex PCR; TCRdb keeps only in-frame clonotypes and omits some of them. There are a few hundred thousand clones in the sample; approximately 83% occur only once, and around an eighth lies in the top ten. Germline CDR1 is SGHRS and CDR2 is YFSETQ. V lost 4 bases, J lost 0 bases, and 14 bases lay in between. The CDR3 sequence is 15 residues long. This clone was counted between two and nine times. The chain carries TRBV5-1 and TRBJ2-7; either TRBD1 or TRBD2 may supply D (5 bases each). This receptor was obtained from a woman aged 25 to 39 in good health and CMV-seropositive. Source material: PBMCs. Here the CDR3 reads CASSRPGTGSYEQYF. CDR3 nucleotide sequence: TGCGCCAGCAGCCGGCCCGGGACGGGCTCCTACGAGCAGTACTTC.